The T cell receptor (beta chain) under discussion was sequenced for a study of OX40 agonist ivuxolimab in advanced cancers. Study as a whole: Subjects had a mean age of around 60 years, with a range of roughly 20 to 79; approximately 83% were male. Findings and limits, study-wide: The study found that CD8+ T cells averaged more expanded clones than CD4+. Dose levels from 0.1 to 3.0 mg/kg saw CD4+ and CD8+ blood T cells expand clonally by week 6. A proportion of nonresponders additionally exhibited low normalized T-cell clonal expansion.

This CDR3 has 15 residues. Germline CDR1 and CDR2: MDHEN and SYDVKM. V lost 4 bases and J 4 bases, leaving 14 bases between the germline ends. This table comes from immunoSEQ multiplex PCR, and its TCRdb copy is limited to in-frame clones, with some not included. The sample carries under 65,000 clones, more than 85% recorded once. About this clone: The antigen remains undetermined.

V and J are TRBV28 and TRBJ1-3; D is ambiguous. This sample comprised CD4+ or CD8+ T cells sorted from blood, obtained in a trial of the OX40 agonist ivuxolimab. This TCR was recovered from an adult with an advanced solid tumor such as melanoma, head and neck, liver or kidney cancer. The CDR3 DNA sequence: TGTGCCAGCAGTTCTCAGCGAACTCTCGGAAACACCATATATTTT. Its translation is CASSSQRTLGNTIYF. The variable domain in full, with the rest retrieved from reference TRBV28 and TRBJ1-3, is DVKVTQSSRYLVKRTGEKVFLECVQDMDHENMFWYRQDPGLGLRLIYFSYDVKMKEKGDIPEGYSVSREKKERFSLILESASTNQTSMYLCASSSQRTLGNTIYFGEGSWLTVV.